The next 2 T cell receptor beta chains were all read from a single sample in a study of a mutant IDH1 vaccine in newly diagnosed glioma (dated by TCRdb to about 2021). No cognate antigen is known for these TCRs. The sample's time point label is to be understood as: week 5, during vaccination. A 20-mer mutant IDH1 peptide at 300 micrograms in Montanide made up each vaccine dose, which was injected subcutaneously together with topical imiquimod. Library generation was performed with the immunoSEQ multiplex PCR assay. In its TCRdb copy, this immuneACCESS table keeps in-frame sequences only and misses some clones. Where compared with another copy, unresolved V genes explain less than half of these, and the others have no known cause. The sample yields around 56,000 clones; 70% to 85% were counted once. The top ten constitute 2.5% to 3.5% of the sample. The source was PBMCs, collected from a glioma patient whose treatment included an IDH1 peptide vaccine. Every receptor here comes from a young woman with glioma. Some clones in this sample may be carry-over from other donors' samples.

The chain combines TRBV7-2 with TRBJ1-5, with D tentatively TRBD1 (5 bases). V was shortened by 8 bases and J by 6 bases, with 20 bases between the two germline ends. Germline V gene data show CDR1 as SGHTA and CDR2 as FQGNSA. CDR3 length: 15 residues. The CDR3 nucleotides read TGTGCCAGCGGCTCCGGCGGGGCACGGGGTCAGCCCCAGCATTTT. This encodes CASGSGGARGQPQHF.

V gene TRBV7-8 combines with J gene TRBJ2-2; no firm D call. Germline CDR1 and CDR2: SGHVS and FQNEAQ. The CDR3 covers 14 residues. Trimming removed 7 bases at V and 4 bases at J, with 13 bases between. The CDR3 is CASTFAGRTGELFF. CDR3 coding DNA: TGTGCCAGCACATTCGCAGGACGCACCGGGGAGCTGTTTTTT.